This TCR gamma chain was documented in a study of gamma-delta T cells after stem cell transplantation. This CDR3 has 18 residues. Unmatched junction bases numbered 10, after V lost 0 bases and J lost 0 bases. The germline gives CDR1 VTNTFY, CDR2 YDVSTARD (reference sequence). TCRdb used CATT to re-call clones from the RT-PCR reads. The data contain a few thousand gamma-chain clones, over 4% of them seen just once; the ten biggest clones take up about 20%. Within the sample, this clone is medium-sized. Sequenced sample: gamma-delta T cells. The TCR sequence derives from a human donor. It is not recorded whose cells these are; they may come from a transplant donor. This chain links TRGV3 with TRGJP1. This chain's CDR3 is CATWDRPLQYTTGWFKIF. CDR3 nucleotides: TGTGCCACCTGGGACAGGCCCCTCCAATATACCACTGGTTGGTTCAAGATATTT.